Sequencing of this T cell receptor (beta chain) was carried out in a study of blood T cell repertoires in COVID-19. Study details: COVID-19 samples, acute and convalescent, were from the United States, Italy and Spain. T cells, B-cell-depleted T cells, or PBMCs supplied cDNA or gDNA.

This clone turned up a few times. Original handling: Amplification from reference gene primers served as the basis for estimated nucleated cell counts. Libraries were prepared by immunoSEQ multiplex PCR; TCRdb keeps only in-frame clonotypes and omits some of them. The V and J calls and the clone size are those of that table, but D and trimming were determined from the DNA. The table has approximately 150,000 clones, 75% to 90% seen once. The V gene lost 0 bases and the J gene lost 2 bases, with 11 bases spanning the gap. CDR1 and CDR2 (germline): KGHSH, LQKENI. The CDR3 has 16 amino acids. The rearrangement uses TRBV18 and TRBJ1-5, with D possibly matching TRBD1 (5 bases). Source material: peripheral blood. The receptor was isolated from an older man who had recovered from COVID-19. The CDR3 loop reads CASSPPRQGGNQPQHF. CDR3 sequence (DNA): TGTGCCAGCTCACCACCTCGGCAGGGCGGCAATCAGCCCCAGCATTTT.